Listed below are T cell receptor beta chains from one sample, sequenced in a study of shared clonotypes between healthy human individuals. Here immunoSEQ multiplex PCR was the method, and the copy in TCRdb shows in-frame clones only, minus some. In the table there are over a million clones, around 97% of which are singletons. The material sequenced was naive CD4+ T cells sorted from blood. The receptors were sampled from a young man in good health. CDR3s include the opening cysteine and the closing phenylalanine or tryptophan. D genes are given only for firm matches. The size field is filled for only some rows; it gives once, few, many or a size class.

>TRBJ2-7|TRBV7-8|NA|NA|15
TGTGCCAGCAGCTTAGGGGGTAGCGGAGGCTACGAGCAGTACTTC
CASSLGGSGGYEQYF
>TRBJ2-1|TRBV27|NA|TRBD2|16
TGTGCCAGCAGTCCCCGAAGCGGGAGGGCCGTCAATGAGCAGTTCTTC
CASSPRSGRAVNEQFF
>TRBJ1-2|TRBV7-9|NA|NA|14
TGTGCCAGCAGCTCTTCTCCACCCGGTGGGGGCTACACCTTC
CASSSSPPGGGYTF
>TRBJ2-3|TRBV7-9|NA|NA|15
TGTGCCAGCAGCTATAATAGCGCGAGCACAGATACGCAGTATTTT
CASSYNSASTDTQYF
>TRBJ2-3|TRBV29-1|once|NA|12
TGCAGCGTTTTTTACTTGGGAGATACGCAGTATTTT
CSVFYLGDTQYF
>TRBJ2-3|TRBV14|NA|NA|18
TGTGCCAGCAGCCAATTGGATTCCAGGTTCAGGTCTACAGATACGCAGTATTTT
CASSQLDSRFRSTDTQYF
>TRBJ2-7|TRBV14|NA|NA|14
TGTGCCAGCAGCCAGGGGGGACATTTTTACGAGCAGTACTTC
CASSQGGHFYEQYF
>TRBJ2-7|TRBV5-1|NA|NA|11
TGCGCCAGCAGCGAGTCCTACGAGCAGTACTTC
CASSESYEQYF
>TRBJ1-5|TRBV30|NA|TRBD1|15
TGTGCCTGGAGTGTCGGCGACAGGGGGTATCAGCCCCAGCATTTT
CAWSVGDRGYQPQHF
>TRBJ2-7|TRBV5-1|NA|TRBD2|15
TGCGCCAGCAGCTTAGGTCCGGGAGGTATCTACGAGCAGTACTTC
CASSLGPGGIYEQYF
>TRBJ2-7|TRBV7-2|NA|NA|16
TGTGCCAGCAGCGTCCCTCGGACCCCATATTACTACGAGCAGTACTTC
CASSVPRTPYYYEQYF
>TRBJ2-2|TRBV2|NA|NA|17
TGTGCCAGCAAGTCGGGTAACCCCCTTCCAATCACCGGGGAGCTGTTTTTT
CASKSGNPLPITGELFF
>TRBJ1-2|TRBV18|NA|NA|14
TGTGCCAGCTCACCACCGGTTGACATTGCCGGCTACACCTTC
CASSPPVDIAGYTF
>TRBJ2-1|TRBV7-3|NA|NA|13
TGTGCCAGCAGCTTCGGGTACGCCAATGAGCAGTTCTTC
CASSFGYANEQFF
>TRBJ2-5|TRBV9|NA|TRBD2|15
TGTGCCAGCAGCGTCGGGACTAGGGGTGGCGGGACCCAGTACTTC
CASSVGTRGGGTQYF